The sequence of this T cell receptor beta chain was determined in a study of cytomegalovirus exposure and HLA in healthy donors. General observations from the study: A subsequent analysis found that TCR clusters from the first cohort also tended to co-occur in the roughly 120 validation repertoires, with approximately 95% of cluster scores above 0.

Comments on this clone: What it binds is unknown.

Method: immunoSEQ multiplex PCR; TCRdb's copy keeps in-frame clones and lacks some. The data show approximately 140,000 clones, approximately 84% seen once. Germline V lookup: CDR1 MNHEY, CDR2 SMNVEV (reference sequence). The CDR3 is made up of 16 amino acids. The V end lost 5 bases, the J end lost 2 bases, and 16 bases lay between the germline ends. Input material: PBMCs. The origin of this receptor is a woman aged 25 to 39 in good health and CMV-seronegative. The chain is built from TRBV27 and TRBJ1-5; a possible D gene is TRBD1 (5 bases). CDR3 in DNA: TGTGCCAGCAGTCCTCAAGGGGCGTGGGGCAATCAGCCCCAGCATTTT. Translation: CASSPQGAWGNQPQHF.